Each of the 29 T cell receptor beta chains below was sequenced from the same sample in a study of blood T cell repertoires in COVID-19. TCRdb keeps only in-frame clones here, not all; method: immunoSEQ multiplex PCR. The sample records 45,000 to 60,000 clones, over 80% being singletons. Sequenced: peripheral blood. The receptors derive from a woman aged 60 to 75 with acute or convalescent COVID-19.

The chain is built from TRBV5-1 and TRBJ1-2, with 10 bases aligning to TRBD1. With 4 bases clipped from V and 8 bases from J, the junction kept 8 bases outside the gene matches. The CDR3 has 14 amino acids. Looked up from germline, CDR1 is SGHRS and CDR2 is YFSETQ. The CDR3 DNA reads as TGCGCCAGCAGCGGGGGGACAGGGGAGTACGGCTACACCTTC. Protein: CASSGGTGEYGYTF.

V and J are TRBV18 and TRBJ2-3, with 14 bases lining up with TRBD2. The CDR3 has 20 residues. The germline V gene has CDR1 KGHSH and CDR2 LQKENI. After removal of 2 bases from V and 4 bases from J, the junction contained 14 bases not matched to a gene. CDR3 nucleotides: TGTGCCAGCTCACCATTAAGCCCGACTAGCGGGAGGGCCTCCCCAGATACGCAGTATTTT. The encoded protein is CASSPLSPTSGRASPDTQYF.

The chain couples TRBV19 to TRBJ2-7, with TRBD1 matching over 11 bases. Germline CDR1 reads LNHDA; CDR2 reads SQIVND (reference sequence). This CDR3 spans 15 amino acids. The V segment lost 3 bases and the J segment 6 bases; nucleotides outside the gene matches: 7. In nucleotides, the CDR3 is TGTGCCAGTAGTATCCGCCGGGACAGGGGGAGCGAGCAGTACTTC. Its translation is CASSIRRDRGSEQYF.

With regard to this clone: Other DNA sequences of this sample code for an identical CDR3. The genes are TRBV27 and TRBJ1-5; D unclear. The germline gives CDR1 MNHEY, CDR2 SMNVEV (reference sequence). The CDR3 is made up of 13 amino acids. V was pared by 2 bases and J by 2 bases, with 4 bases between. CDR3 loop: CASSLRGNQPQHF. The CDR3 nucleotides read TGTGCCAGCAGTTTACGGGGCAATCAGCCCCAGCATTTT.

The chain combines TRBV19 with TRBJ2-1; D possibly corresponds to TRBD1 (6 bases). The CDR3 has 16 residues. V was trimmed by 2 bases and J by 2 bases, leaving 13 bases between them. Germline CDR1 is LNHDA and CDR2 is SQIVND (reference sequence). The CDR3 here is CASSITGPKTYNEQFF. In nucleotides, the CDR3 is TGTGCCAGTAGTATAACAGGGCCAAAGACCTACAATGAGCAGTTCTTC. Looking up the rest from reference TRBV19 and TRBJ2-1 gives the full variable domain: DGGITQSPKYLFRKEGQNVTLSCEQNLNHDAMYWYRQDPGQGLRLIYYSQIVNDFQKGDIAEGYSVSREKKESFPLTVTSAQKNPTAFYLCASSITGPKTYNEQFFGPGTRLTVL.

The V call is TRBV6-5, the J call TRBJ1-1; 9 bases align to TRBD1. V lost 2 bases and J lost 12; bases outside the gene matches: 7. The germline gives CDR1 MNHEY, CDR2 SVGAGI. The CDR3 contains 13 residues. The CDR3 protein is CASSYGDRVKTFF. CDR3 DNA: TGTGCCAGCAGTTACGGGGACAGGGTCAAGACTTTCTTT.

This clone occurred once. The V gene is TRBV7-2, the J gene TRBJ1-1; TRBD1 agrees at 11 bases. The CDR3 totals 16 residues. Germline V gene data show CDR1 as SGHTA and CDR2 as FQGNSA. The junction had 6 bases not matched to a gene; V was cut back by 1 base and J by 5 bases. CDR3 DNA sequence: TGTGCCAGCAGCTTAGTTGGGACAGGGGGAGGGACTGAAGCTTTCTTT. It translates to CASSLVGTGGGTEAFF. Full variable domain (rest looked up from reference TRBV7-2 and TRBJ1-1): GAGVSQSPSNKVTEKGKDVELRCDPISGHTALYWYRQSLGQGLEFLIYFQGNSAPDKSGLPSDRFSAERTGGSVSTLTIQRTQQEDSAVYLCASSLVGTGGGTEAFFGQGTRLTVV.

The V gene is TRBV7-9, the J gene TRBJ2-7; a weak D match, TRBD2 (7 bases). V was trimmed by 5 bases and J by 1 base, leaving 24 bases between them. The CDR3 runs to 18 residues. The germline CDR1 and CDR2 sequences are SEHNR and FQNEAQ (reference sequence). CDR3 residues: CASSPQGGRRGTSYEQYF. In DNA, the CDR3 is TGTGCCAGCAGCCCACAGGGTGGGAGGCGGGGGACTTCCTACGAGCAGTACTTC.

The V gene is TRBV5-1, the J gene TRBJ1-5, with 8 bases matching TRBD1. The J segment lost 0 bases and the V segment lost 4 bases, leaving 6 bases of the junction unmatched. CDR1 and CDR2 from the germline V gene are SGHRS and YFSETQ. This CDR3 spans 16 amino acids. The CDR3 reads CASSPGTGNSNQPQHF. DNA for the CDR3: TGCGCCAGCAGCCCGGGGACAGGCAATAGCAATCAGCCCCAGCATTTT.

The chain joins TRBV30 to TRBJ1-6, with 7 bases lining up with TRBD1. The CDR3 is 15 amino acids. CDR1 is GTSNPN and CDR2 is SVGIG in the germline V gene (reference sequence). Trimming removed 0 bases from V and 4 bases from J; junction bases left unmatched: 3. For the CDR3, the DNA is TGTGCCTGGAGTGTAGGGACAGCTTATAATTCACCCCTCCACTTT. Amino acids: CAWSVGTAYNSPLHF.

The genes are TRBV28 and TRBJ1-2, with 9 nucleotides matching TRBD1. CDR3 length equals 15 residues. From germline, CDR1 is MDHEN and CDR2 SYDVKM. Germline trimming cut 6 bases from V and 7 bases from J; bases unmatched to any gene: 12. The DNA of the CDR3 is TGTGCCAGCAGCGAACAGGGGGCGCTTACTCCTGGCTACACCTTC. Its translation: CASSEQGALTPGYTF.

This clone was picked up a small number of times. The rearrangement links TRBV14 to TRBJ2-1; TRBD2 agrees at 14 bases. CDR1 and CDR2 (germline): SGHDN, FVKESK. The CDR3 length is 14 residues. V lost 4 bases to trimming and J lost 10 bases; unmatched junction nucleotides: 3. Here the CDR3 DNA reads TGTGCCAGCAGCCCCGGGACTAGCGGGAGCGAGCAGTTCTTC. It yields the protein CASSPGTSGSEQFF.

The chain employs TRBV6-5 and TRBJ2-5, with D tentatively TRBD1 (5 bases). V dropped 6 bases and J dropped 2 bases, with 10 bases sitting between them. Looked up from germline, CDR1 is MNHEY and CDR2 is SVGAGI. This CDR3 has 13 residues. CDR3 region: CASSTGTQETQYF. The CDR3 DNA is TGTGCCAGCAGCACAGGAACACAAGAGACCCAGTACTTC.

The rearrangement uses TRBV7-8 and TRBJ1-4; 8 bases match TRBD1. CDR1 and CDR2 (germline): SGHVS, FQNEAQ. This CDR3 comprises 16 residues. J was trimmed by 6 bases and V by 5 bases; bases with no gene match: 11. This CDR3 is CASSAKTGAGDEKLFF. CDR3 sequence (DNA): TGTGCCAGCAGCGCAAAGACAGGGGCGGGTGATGAAAAACTGTTTTTT.

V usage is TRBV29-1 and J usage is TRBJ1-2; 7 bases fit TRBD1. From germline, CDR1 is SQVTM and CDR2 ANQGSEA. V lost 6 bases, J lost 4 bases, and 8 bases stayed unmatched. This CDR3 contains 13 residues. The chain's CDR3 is CSVGQGEGYGYTF. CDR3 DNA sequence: TGCAGCGTCGGTCAGGGGGAAGGCTATGGCTACACCTTC.

As DNA, the CDR3 is TGTGCCAGCAGCCGCGGCAGACAAGAGACCCAGTACTTC. Translated, it gives CASSRGRQETQYF. The rearrangement uses TRBV3-1 (or the pseudogene TRBV3-2) and TRBJ2-5, with D unresolved. Germline V gene sequence: CDR1 LGHDT, CDR2 YNNKEL (reference sequence). Trimming took off 4 bases at V and 2 bases at J, with 8 bases between the two ends. The CDR3 has 13 amino acids.

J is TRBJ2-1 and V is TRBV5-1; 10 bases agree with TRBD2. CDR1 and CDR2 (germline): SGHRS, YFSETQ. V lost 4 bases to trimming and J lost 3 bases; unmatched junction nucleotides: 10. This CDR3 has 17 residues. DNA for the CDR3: TGCGCCAGCAGCCTCAGGCTAGCGGGAGACTTCTACAATGAGCAGTTCTTC. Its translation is CASSLRLAGDFYNEQFF.

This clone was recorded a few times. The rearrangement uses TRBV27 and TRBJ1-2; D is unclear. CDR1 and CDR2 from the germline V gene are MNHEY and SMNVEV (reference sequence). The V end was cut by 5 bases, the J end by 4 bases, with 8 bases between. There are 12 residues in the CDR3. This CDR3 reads CASSLRGYGYTF. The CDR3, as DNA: TGTGCCAGCAGTCTGCGCGGCTATGGCTACACCTTC.

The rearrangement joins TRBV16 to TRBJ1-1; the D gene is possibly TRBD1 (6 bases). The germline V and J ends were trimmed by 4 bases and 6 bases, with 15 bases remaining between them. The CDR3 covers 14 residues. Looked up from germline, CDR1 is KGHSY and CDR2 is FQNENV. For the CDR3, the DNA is TGTGCCAGCAGCCGCTTACAGGGAAGGGCTGAAGCTTTCTTT. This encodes CASSRLQGRAEAFF.

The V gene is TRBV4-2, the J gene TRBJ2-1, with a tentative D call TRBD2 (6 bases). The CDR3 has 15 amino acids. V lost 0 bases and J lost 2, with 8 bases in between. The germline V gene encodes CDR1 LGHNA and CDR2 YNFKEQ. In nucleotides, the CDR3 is TGTGCCAGCAGCCAAGATTTAGCGGCCTACAATGAGCAGTTCTTC. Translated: CASSQDLAAYNEQFF.

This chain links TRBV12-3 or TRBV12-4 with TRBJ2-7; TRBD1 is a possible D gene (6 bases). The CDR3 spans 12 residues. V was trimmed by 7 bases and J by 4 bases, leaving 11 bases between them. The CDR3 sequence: CASKGGIYEQYF. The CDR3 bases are TGTGCCAGCAAAGGGGGTATATACGAGCAGTACTTC.

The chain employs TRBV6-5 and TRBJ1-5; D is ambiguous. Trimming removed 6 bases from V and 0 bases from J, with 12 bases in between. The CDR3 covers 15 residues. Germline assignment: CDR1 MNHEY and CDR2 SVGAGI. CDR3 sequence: CASRVSSGSNQPQHF. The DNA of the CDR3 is TGTGCCAGCAGAGTGTCGAGTGGTAGCAATCAGCCCCAGCATTTT.

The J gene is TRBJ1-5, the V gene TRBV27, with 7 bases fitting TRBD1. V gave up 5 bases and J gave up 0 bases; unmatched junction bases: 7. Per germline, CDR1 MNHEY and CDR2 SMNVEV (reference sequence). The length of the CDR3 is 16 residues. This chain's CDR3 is CASSKTGIRSNQPQHF. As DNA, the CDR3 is TGTGCCAGCAGTAAGACAGGGATCCGTAGCAATCAGCCCCAGCATTTT.

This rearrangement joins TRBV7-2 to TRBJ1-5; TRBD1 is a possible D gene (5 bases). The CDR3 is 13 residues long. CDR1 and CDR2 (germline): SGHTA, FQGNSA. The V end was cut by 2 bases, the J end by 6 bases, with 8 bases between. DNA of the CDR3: TGTGCCAGCAGCTTATACCAGGGTCAGCCCCAGCATTTT. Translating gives CASSLYQGQPQHF. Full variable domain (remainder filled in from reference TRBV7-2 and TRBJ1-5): GAGVSQSPSNKVTEKGKDVELRCDPISGHTALYWYRQSLGQGLEFLIYFQGNSAPDKSGLPSDRFSAERTGGSVSTLTIQRTQQEDSAVYLCASSLYQGQPQHFGDGTRLSIL.

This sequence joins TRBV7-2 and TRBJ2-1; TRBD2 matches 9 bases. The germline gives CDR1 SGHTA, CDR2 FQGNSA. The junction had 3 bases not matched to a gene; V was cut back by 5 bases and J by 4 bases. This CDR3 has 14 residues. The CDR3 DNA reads TGTGCCAGCAGCAGGACTAGCGCGTACAATGAGCAGTTCTTC. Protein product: CASSRTSAYNEQFF.

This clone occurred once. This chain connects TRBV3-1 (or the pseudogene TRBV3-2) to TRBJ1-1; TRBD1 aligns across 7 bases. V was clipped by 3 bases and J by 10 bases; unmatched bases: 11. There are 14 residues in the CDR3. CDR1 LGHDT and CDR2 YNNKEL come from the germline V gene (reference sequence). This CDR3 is CASSQIDRVVGAFF. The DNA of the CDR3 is TGTGCCAGCAGCCAGATAGACAGGGTGGTTGGAGCTTTCTTT.

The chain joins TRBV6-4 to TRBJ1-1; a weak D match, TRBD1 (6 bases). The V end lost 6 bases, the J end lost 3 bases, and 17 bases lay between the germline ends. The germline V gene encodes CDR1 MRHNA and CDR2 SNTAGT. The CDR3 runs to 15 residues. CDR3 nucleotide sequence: TGTGCCAGCAGGCGGCAGGGGCTTGCCGACACTGAAGCTTTCTTT. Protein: CASRRQGLADTEAFF.

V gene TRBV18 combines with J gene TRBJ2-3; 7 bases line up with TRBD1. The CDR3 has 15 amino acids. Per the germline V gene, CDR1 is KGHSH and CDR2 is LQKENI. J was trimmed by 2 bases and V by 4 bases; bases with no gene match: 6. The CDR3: CASSQNRGATDTQYF. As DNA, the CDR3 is TGTGCCAGCTCACAGAACAGGGGCGCCACAGATACGCAGTATTTT.

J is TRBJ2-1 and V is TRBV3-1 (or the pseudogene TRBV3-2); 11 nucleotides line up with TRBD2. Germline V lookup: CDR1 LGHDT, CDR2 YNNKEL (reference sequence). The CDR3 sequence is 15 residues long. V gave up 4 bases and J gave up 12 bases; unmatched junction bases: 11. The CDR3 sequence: CASSRQLAGVDGQFF. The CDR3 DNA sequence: TGTGCCAGCAGCCGCCAACTAGCGGGAGTGGATGGGCAGTTCTTC.